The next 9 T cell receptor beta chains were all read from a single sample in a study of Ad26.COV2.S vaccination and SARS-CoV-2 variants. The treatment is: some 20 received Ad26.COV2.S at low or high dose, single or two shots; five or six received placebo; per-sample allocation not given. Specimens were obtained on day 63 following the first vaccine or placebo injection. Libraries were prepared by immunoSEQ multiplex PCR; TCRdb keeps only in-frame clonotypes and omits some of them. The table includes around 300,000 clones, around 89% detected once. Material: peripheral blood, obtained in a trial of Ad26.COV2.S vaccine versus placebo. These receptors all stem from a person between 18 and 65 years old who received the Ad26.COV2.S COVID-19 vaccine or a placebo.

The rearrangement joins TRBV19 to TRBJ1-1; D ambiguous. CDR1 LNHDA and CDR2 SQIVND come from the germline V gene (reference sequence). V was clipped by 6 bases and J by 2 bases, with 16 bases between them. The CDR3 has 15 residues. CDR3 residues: CASRGTPSGNTEAFF. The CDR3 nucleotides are TGTGCCAGTAGGGGCACTCCGAGTGGTAACACTGAAGCTTTCTTT.

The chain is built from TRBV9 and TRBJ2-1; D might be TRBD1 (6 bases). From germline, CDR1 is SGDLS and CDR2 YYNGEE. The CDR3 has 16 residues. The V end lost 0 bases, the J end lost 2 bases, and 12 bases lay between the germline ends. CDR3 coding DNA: TGTGCCAGCAGCGTAGAAGGCAGGGGTGCCTACAATGAGCAGTTCTTC. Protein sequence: CASSVEGRGAYNEQFF. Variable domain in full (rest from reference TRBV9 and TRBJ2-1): DSGVTQTPKHLITATGQRVTLRCSPRSGDLSVYWYQQSLDQGLQFLIQYYNGEERAKGNILERFSAQQFPDLHSELNLSSLELGDSALYFCASSVEGRGAYNEQFFGPGTRLTVL.

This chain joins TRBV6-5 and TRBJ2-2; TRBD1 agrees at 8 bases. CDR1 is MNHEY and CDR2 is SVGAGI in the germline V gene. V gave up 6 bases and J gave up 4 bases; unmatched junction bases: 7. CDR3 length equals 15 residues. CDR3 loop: CASSPGQGFTGELFF. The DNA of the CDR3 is TGTGCCAGCAGCCCCGGACAGGGTTTCACCGGGGAGCTGTTTTTT.

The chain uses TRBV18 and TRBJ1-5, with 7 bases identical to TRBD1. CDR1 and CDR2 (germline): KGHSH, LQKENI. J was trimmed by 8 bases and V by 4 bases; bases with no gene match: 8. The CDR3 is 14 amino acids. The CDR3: CASSQGQQPEPQHF. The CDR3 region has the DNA TGTGCCAGCTCACAGGGACAGCAGCCAGAGCCCCAGCATTTT.

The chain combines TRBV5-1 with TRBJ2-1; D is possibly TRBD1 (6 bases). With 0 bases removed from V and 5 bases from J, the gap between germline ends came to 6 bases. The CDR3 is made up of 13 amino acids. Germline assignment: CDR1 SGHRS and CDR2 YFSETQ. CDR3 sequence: CASSLGDNNEQFF. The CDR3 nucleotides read TGCGCCAGCAGCTTGGGGGACAACAATGAGCAGTTCTTC.

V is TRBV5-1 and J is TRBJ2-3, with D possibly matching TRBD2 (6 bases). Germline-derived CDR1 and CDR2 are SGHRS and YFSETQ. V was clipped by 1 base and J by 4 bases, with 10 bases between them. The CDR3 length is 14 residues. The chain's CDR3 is CASSLLVAADTQYF. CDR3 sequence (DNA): TGCGCCAGCAGCTTGCTAGTAGCGGCAGATACGCAGTATTTT.

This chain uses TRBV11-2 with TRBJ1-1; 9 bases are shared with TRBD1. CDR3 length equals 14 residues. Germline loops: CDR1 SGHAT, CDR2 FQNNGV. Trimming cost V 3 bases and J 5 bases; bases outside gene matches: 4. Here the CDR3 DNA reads TGTGCCAGCAGCTTGGGACAGGGAGGAACTGAAGCTTTCTTT. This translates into CASSLGQGGTEAFF.

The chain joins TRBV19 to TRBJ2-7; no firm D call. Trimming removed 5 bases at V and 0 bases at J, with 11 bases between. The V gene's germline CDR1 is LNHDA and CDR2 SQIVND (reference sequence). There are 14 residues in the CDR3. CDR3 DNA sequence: TGTGCCAGTAGTCCTCGGATTGGCTCCTACGAGCAGTACTTC. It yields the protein CASSPRIGSYEQYF.

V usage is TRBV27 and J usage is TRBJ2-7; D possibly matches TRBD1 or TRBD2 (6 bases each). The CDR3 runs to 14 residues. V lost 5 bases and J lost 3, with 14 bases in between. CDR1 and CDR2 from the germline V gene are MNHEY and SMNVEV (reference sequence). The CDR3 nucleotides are TGTGCCAGCAGTGAACGCGGGACACTCTACGAGCAGTACTTC. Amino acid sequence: CASSERGTLYEQYF.